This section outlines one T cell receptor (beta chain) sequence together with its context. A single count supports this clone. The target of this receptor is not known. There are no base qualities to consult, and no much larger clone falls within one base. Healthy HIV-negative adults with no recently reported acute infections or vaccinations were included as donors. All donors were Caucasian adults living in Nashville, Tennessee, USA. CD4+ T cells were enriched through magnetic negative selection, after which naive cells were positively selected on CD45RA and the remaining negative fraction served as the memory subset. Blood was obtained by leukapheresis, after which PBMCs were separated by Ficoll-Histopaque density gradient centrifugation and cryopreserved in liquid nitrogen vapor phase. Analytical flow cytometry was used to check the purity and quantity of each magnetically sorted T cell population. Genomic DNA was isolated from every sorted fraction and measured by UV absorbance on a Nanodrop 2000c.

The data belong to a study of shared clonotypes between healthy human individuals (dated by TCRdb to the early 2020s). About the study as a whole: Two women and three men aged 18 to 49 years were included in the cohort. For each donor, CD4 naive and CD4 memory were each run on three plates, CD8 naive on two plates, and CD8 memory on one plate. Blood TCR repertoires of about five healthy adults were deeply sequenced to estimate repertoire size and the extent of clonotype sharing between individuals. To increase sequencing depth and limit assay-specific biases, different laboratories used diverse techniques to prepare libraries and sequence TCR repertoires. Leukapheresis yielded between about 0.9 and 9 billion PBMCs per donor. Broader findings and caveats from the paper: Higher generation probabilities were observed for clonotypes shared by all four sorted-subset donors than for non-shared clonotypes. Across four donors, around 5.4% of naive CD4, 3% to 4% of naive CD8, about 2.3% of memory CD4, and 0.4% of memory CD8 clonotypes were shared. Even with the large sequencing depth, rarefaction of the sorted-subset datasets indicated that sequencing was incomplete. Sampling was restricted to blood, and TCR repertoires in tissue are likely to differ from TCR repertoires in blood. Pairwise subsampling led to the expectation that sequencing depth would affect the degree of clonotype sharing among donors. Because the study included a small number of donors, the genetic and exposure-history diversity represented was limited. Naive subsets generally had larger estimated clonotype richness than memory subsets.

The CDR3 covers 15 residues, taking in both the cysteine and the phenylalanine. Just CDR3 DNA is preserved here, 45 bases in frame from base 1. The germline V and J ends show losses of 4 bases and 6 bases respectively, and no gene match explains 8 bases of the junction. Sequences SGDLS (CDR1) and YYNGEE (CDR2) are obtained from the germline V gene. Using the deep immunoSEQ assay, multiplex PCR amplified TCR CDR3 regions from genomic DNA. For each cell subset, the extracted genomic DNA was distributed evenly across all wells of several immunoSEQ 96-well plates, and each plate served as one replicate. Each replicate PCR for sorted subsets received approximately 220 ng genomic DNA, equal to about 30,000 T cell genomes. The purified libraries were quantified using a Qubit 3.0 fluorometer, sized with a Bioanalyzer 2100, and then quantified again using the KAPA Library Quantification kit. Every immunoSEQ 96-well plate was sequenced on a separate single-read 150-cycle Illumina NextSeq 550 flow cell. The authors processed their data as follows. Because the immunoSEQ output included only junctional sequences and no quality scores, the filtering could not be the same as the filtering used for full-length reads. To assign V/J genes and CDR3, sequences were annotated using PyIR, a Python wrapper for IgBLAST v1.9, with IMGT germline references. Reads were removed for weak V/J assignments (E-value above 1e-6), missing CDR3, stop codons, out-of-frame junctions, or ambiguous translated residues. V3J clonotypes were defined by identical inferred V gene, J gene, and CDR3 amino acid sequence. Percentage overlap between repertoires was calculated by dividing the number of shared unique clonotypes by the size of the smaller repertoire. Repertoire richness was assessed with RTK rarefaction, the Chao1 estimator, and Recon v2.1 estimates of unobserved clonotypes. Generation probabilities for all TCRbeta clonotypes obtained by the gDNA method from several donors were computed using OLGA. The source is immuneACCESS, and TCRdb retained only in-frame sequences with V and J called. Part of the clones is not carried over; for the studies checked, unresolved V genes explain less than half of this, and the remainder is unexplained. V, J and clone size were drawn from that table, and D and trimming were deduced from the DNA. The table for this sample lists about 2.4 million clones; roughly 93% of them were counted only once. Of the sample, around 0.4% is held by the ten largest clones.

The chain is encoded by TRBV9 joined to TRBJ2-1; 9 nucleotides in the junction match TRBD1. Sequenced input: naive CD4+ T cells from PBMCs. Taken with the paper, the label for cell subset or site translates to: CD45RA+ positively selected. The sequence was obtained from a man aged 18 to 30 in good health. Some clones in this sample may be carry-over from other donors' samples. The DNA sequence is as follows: TGTGCCAGCAGCCTACAGGGGGCTTTTCGCAATGAGCAGTTCTTC. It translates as CASSLQGAFRNEQFF.